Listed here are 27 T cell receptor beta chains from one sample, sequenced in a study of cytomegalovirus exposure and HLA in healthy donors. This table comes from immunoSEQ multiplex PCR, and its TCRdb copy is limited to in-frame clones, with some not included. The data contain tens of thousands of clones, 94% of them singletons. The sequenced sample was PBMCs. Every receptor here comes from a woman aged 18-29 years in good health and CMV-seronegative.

Written as DNA, the CDR3 is TGTGCCAGCAGCTCATCAGCGGGACCTAGCACAGATACGCAGTATTTT. Encoded protein: CASSSSAGPSTDTQYF. V and J are TRBV7-9 and TRBJ2-3; 7 bases map to TRBD2. V dropped 4 bases and J dropped 0; count of bases not matched to a gene: 7. Per germline, CDR1 SEHNR and CDR2 FQNEAQ (reference sequence). This CDR3 spans 16 amino acids. Together with reference TRBV7-9 and TRBJ2-3, the CDR3 gives the full variable domain: DTGVSQNPRHKITKRGQNVTFRCDPISEHNRLYWYRQTLGQGPEFLTYFQNEAQLEKSRLLSDRFSAERPKGSFSTLEIQRTEQGDSAMYLCASSSSAGPSTDTQYFGPGTRLTVL.

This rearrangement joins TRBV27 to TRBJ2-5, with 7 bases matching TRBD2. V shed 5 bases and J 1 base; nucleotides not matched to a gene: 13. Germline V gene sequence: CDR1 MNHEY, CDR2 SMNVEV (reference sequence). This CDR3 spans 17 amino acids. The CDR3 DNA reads TGTGCCAGCAGTGCCGTTATGGCTAGCGGAATCCAAGAGACCCAGTACTTC. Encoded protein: CASSAVMASGIQETQYF.

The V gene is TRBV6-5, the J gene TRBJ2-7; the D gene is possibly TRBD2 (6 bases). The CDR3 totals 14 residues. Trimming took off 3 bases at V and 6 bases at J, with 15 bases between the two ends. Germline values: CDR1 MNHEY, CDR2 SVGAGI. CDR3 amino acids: CASSYGARGSEQYF. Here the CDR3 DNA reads TGTGCCAGCAGTTATGGGGCTCGGGGGTCCGAGCAGTACTTC.

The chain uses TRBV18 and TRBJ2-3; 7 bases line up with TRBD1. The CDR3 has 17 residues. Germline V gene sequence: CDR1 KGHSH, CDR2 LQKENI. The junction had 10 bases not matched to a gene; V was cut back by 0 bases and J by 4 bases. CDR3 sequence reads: CASSPPRQGSRPDTQYF. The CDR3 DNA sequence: TGTGCCAGCTCACCACCGCGACAGGGATCAAGGCCAGATACGCAGTATTTT. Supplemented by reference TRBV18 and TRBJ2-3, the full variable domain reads NAGVMQNPRHLVRRRGQEARLRCSPMKGHSHVYWYRQLPEEGLKFMVYLQKENIIDESGMPKERFSAEFPKEGPSILRIQQVVRGDSAAYFCASSPPRQGSRPDTQYFGPGTRLTVL.

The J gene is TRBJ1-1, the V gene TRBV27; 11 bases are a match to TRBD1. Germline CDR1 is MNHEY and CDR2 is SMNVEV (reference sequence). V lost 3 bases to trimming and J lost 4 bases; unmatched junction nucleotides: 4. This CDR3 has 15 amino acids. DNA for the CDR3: TGTGCCAGCAGTTTTGGACAGGGGGCGTCCACTGAAGCTTTCTTT. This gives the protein CASSFGQGASTEAFF.

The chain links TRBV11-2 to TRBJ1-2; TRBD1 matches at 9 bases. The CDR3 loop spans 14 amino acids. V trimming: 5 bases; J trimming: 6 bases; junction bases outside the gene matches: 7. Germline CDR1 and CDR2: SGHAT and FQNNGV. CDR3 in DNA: TGTGCCAGCAGCGGGGGGGACAGGGCCCATGGCTACACCTTC. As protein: CASSGGDRAHGYTF.

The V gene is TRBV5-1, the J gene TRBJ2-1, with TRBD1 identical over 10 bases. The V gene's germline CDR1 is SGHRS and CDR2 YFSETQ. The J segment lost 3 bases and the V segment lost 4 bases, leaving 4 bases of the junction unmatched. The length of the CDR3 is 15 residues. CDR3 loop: CASSAGTGDYNEQFF. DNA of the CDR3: TGCGCCAGCAGCGCCGGGACAGGGGACTACAATGAGCAGTTCTTC.

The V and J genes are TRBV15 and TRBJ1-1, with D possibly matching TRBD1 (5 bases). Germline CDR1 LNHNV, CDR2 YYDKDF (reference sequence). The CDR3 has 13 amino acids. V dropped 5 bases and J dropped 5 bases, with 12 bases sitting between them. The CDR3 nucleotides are TGTGCCACCAGCTACTCAGGGTGGACTGAAGCTTTCTTT. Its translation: CATSYSGWTEAFF.

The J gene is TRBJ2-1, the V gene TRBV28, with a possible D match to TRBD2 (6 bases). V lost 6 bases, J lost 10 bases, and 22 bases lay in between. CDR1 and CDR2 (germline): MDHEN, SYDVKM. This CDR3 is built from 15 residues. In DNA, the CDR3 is TGTGCCAGCAGGGTCCCGGGACTTGGGACCTTAGAGCAGTTCTTC. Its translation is CASRVPGLGTLEQFF.

The CDR3 nucleotides read TGTGCCAGCAGTGCAGGACAGGGAGGGTCTGGAAACACCATATATTTT. This encodes CASSAGQGGSGNTIYF. V usage is TRBV6-1 and J usage is TRBJ1-3, with 8 bases identical to TRBD1. The CDR3 runs 16 residues. Germline V gives CDR1 MNHNS, CDR2 SASEGT. J gave up 1 base and V 4 bases, and 6 bases lay outside the gene matches.

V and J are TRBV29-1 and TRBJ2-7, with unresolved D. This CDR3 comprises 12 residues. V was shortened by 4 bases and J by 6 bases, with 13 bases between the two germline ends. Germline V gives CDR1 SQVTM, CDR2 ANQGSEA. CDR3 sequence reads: CSVAPPSGEQYF. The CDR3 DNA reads TGCAGCGTTGCCCCACCGTCAGGCGAGCAGTACTTC.

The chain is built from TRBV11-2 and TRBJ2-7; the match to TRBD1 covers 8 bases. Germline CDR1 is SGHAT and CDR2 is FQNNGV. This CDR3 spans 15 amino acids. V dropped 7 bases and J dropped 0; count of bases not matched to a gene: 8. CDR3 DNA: TGTGCCAGCAACTACCTCGGACAGGGCTCCTACGAGCAGTACTTC. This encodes CASNYLGQGSYEQYF. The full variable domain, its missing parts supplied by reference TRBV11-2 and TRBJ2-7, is EAGVAQSPRYKIIEKRQSVAFWCNPISGHATLYWYQQILGQGPKLLIQFQNNGVVDDSQLPKDRFSAERLKGVDSTLKIQPAKLEDSAVYLCASNYLGQGSYEQYFGPGTRLTVT.

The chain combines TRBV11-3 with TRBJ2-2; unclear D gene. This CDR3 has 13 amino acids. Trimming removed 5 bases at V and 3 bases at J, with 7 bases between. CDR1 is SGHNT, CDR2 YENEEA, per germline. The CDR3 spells CASSPVDTGELFF. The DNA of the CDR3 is TGTGCCAGCAGCCCCGTTGACACCGGGGAGCTGTTTTTT.

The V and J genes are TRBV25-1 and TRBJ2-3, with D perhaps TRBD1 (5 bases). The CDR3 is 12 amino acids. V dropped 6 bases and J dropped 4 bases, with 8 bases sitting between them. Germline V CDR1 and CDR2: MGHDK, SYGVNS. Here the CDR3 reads CASRRGADTQYF. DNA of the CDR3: TGTGCCAGCAGAAGGGGTGCAGATACGCAGTATTTT.

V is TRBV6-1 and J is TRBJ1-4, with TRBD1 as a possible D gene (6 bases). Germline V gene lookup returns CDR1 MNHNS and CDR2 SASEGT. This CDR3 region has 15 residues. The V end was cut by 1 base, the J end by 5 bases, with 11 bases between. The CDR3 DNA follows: TGTGCCAGCAGTGAAGTAGGGGGGGCCAATGAAAAACTGTTTTTT. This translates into CASSEVGGANEKLFF.

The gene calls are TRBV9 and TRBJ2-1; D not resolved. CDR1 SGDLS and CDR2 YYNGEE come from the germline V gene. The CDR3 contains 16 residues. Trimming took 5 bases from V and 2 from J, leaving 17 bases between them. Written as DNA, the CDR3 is TGTGCCAGCAGTCCTACCGGAACTACGGCCTACAATGAGCAGTTCTTC. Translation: CASSPTGTTAYNEQFF.

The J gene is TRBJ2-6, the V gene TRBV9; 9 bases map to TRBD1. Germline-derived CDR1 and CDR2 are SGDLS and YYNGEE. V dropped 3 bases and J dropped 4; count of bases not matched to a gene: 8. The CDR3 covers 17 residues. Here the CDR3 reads CASSAGQGWSGANVLTF. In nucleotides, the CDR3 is TGTGCCAGCAGCGCCGGACAGGGGTGGTCCGGGGCCAACGTCCTGACTTTC.

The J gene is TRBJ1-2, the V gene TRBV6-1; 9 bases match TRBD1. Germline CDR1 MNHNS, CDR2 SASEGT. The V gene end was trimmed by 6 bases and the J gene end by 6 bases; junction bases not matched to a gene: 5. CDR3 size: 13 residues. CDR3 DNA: TGTGCCAGCAGGGGACAGGGTGGCCATGGCTACACCTTC. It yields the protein CASRGQGGHGYTF.

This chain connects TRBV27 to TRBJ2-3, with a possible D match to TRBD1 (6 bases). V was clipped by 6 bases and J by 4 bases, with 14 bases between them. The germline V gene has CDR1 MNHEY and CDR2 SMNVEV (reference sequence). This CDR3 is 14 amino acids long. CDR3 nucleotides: TGTGCCAGCAGAATAGTGGGACACCCAGATACGCAGTATTTT. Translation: CASRIVGHPDTQYF.

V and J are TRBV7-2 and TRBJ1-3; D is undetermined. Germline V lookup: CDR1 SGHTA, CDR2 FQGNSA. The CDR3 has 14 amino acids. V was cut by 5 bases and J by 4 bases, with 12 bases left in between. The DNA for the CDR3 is TGTGCCAGCAGCCCGGGGATCTCGGGAAACACCATATATTTT. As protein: CASSPGISGNTIYF.

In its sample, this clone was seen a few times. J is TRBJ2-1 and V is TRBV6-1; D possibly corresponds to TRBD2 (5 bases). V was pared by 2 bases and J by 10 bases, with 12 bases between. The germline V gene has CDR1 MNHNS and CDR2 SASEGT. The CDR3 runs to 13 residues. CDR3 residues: CASSESERLEQFF. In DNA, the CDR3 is TGTGCCAGCAGTGAATCCGAGCGGCTGGAGCAGTTCTTC.

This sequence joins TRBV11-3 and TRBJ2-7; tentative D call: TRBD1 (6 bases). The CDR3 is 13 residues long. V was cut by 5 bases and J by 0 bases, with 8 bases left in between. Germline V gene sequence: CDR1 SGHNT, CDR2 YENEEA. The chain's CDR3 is CASSTRGSYEQYF. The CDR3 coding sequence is TGTGCCAGCAGCACCAGGGGCTCCTACGAGCAGTACTTC.

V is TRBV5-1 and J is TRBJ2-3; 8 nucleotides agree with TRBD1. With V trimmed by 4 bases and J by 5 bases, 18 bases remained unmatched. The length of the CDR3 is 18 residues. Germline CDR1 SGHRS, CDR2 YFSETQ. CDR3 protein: CASSPDQPGGAKLDTQYF. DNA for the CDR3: TGCGCCAGCAGCCCAGATCAACCAGGGGGCGCAAAGTTAGATACGCAGTATTTT. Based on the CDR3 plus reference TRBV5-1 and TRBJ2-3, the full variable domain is KAGVTQTPRYLIKTRGQQVTLSCSPISGHRSVSWYQQTPGQGLQFLFEYFSETQRNKGNFPGRFSGRQFSNSRSEMNVSTLELGDSALYLCASSPDQPGGAKLDTQYFGPGTRLTVL.

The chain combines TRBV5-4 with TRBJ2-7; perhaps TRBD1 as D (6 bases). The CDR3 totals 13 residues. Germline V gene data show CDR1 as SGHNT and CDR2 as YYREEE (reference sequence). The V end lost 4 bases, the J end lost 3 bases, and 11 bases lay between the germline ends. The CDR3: CASSPPGHYEQYF. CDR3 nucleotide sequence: TGTGCCAGCAGCCCACCGGGACACTACGAGCAGTACTTC.

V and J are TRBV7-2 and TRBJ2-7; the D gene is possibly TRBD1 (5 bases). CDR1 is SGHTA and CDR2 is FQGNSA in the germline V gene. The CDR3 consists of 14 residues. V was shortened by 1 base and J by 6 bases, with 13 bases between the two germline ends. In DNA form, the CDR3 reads TGTGCCAGCAGCTTAGGTTCGCTGGGGCGCGAGCAGTACTTC. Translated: CASSLGSLGREQYF.

CDR3 sequence: CASSVGGSDGYTF. In DNA, the CDR3 is TGCGCCAGCTCGGTGGGGGGGAGTGATGGCTACACCTTC. The J gene is TRBJ1-2, the V gene TRBV10-2; a weak D match, TRBD1 (5 bases). The CDR3 has 13 residues. The germline CDR1 and CDR2 sequences are WSHSY and SAAADI. V shed 8 bases and J shed 6 bases, with 16 bases lying between them.

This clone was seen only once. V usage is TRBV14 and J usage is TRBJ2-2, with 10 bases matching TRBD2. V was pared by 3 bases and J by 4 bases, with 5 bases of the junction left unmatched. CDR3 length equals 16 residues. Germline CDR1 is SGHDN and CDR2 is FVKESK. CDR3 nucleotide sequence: TGTGCCAGCAGCCATCGGCTAGCGGGAGTCACCGGGGAGCTGTTTTTT. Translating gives CASSHRLAGVTGELFF.